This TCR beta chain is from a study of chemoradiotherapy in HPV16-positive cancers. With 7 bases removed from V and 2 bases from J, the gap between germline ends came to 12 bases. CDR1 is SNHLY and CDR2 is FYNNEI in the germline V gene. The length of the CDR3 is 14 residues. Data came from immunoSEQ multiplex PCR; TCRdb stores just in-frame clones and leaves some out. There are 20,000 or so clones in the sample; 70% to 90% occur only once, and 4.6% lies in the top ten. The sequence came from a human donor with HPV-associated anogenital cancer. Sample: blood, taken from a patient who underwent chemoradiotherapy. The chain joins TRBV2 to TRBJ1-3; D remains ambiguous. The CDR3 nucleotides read TGTGCCAGCACCCGGTCGGTAGCTGGAAACACCATATATTTT. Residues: CASTRSVAGNTIYF.